This T cell receptor (beta chain) is drawn from a study of T cell responses to AZD1222 COVID-19 vaccine. Per germline, CDR1 ENHRY and CDR2 SYGVKD. Trimming removed 6 bases from V and 8 bases from J; junction bases left unmatched: 12. The CDR3 contains 15 residues. Profiled with immunoSEQ multiplex PCR; TCRdb holds only in-frame clones, not every one. The table lists fewer than 90,000 clones, about 85% of them singletons. Study results and caveats: Just a handful of people given AZD1222 tested seropositive at baseline. Donors in the cohort were predominantly white British and more often female, and clonal diversity was possibly underestimated. The study found Spike-specific TCR breadth and depth rose after two AZD1222 doses.

As regards this clone: Its antigen remains unknown.

The chain employs TRBV10-3 and TRBJ1-4; TRBD1 agrees at 7 bases. Sequenced material: peripheral blood, taken on day 0 of AZD1222 vaccination. The sequence was collected from an adult in good health. CDR3 protein: CAISPTGETGEKLFF. The CDR3 coding sequence is TGTGCCATCAGCCCTACAGGGGAAACCGGGGAAAAACTGTTTTTT.